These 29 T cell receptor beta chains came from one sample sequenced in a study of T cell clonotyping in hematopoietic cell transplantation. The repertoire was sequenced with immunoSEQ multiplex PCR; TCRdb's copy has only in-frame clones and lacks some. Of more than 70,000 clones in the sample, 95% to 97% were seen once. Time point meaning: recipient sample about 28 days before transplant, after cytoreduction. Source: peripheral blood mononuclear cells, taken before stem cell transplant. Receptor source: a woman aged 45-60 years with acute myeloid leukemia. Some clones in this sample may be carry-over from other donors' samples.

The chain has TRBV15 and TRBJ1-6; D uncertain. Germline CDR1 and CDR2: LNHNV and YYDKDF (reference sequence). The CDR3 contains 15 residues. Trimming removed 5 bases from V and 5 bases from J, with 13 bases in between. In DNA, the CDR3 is TGTGCCACCAGCCCAAAGAGGGCAGATAATTCACCCCTCCACTTT. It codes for CATSPKRADNSPLHF.

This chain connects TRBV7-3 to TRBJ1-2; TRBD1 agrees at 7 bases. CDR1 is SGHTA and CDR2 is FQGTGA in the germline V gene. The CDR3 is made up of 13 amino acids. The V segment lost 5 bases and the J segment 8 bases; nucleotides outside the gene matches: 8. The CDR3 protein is CASSPDRFTGYTF. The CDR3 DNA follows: TGTGCCAGCAGCCCGGACAGGTTCACCGGCTACACCTTC.

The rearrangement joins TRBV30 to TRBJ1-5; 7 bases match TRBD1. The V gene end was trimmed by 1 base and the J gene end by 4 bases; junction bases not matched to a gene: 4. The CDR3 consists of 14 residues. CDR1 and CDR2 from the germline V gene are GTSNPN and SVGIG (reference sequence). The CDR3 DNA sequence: TGTGCCTGGAGTGACAGGGGTCCTAATCAGCCCCAGCATTTT. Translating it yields CAWSDRGPNQPQHF. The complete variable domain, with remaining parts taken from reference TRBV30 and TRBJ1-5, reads SQTIHQWPATLVQPVGSPLSLECTVEGTSNPNLYWYRQAAGRGLQLLFYSVGIGQISSEVPQNLSASRPQDRQFILSSKKLLLSDSGFYLCAWSDRGPNQPQHFGDGTRLSIL.

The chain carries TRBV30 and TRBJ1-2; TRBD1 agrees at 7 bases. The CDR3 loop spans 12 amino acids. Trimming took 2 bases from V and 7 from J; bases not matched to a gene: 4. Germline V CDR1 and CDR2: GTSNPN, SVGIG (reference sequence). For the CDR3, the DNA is TGTGCCTGGAGTAAGGGGGCGGTTGGCTACACCTTC. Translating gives CAWSKGAVGYTF.

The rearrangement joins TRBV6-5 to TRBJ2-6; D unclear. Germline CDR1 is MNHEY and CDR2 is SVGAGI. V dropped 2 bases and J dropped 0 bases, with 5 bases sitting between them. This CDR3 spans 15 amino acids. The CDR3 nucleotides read TGTGCCAGCAGTTACGGGCTCTCTGGGGCCAACGTCCTGACTTTC. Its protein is CASSYGLSGANVLTF.

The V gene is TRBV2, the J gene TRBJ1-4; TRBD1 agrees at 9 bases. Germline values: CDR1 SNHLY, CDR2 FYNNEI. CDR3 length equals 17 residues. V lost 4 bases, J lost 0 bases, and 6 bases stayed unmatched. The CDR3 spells CASSVLGQGATNEKLFF. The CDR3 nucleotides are TGTGCCAGCAGTGTTCTGGGACAGGGTGCAACTAATGAAAAACTGTTTTTT.

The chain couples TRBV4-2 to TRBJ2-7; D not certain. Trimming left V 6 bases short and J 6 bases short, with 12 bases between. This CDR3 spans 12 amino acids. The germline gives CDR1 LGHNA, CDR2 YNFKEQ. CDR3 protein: CASSHRSGEQYF. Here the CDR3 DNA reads TGTGCCAGCAGTCATCGGAGTGGCGAGCAGTACTTC.

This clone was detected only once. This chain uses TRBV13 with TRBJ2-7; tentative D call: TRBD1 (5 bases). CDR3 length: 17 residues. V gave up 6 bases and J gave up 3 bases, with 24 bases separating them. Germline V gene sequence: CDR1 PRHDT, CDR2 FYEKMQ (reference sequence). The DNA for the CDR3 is TGTGCCAGCAGTTCCGACCCTGACAGACCCCTTGGCTACGAGCAGTACTTC. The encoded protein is CASSSDPDRPLGYEQYF.

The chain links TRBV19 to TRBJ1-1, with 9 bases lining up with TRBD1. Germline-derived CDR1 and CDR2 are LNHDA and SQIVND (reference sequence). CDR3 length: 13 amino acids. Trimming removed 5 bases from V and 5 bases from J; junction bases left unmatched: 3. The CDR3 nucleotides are TGTGCCAGTAGTGGGACAGGGAGGACTGAAGCTTTCTTT. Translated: CASSGTGRTEAFF.

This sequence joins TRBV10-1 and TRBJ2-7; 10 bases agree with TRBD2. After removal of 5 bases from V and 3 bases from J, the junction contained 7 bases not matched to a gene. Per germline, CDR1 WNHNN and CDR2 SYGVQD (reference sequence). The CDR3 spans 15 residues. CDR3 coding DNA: TGCGCCAGCAGTATTCTAGCGGGGGCTAGCTACGAGCAGTACTTC. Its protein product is CASSILAGASYEQYF.

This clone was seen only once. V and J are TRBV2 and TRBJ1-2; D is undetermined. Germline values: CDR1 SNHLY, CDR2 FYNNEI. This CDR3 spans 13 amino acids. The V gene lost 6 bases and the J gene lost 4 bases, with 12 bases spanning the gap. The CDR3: CASRPTAAYGYTF. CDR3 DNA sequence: TGTGCCAGCAGACCGACGGCAGCCTATGGCTACACCTTC.

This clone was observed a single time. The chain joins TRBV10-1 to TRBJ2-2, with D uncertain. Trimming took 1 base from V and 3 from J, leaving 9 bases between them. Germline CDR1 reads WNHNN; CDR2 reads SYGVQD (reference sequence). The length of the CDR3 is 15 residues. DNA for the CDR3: TGCGCCAGCAGTGAGTTCAGCATCTACACCGGGGAGCTGTTTTTT. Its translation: CASSEFSIYTGELFF.

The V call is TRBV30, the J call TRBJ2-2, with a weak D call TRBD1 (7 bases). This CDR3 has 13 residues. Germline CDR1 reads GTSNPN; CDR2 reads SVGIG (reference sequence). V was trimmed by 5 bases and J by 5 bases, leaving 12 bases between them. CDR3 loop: CAWAGQSTGELFF. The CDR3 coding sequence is TGTGCCTGGGCGGGACAGTCTACCGGGGAGCTGTTTTTT. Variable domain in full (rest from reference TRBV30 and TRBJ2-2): SQTIHQWPATLVQPVGSPLSLECTVEGTSNPNLYWYRQAAGRGLQLLFYSVGIGQISSEVPQNLSASRPQDRQFILSSKKLLLSDSGFYLCAWAGQSTGELFFGEGSRLTVL.

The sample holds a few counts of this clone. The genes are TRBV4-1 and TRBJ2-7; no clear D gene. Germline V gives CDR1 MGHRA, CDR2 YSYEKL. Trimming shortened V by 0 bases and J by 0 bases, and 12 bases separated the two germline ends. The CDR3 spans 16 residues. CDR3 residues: CASSQETTTLSYEQYF. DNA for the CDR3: TGCGCCAGCAGCCAAGAAACCACAACCCTCTCCTACGAGCAGTACTTC.

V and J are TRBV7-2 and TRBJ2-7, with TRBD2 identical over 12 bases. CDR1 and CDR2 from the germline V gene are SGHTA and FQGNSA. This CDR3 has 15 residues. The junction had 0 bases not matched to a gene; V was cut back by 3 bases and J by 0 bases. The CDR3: CASSLTSGSSYEQYF. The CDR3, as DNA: TGTGCCAGCAGCTTGACTAGCGGGAGCTCCTACGAGCAGTACTTC.

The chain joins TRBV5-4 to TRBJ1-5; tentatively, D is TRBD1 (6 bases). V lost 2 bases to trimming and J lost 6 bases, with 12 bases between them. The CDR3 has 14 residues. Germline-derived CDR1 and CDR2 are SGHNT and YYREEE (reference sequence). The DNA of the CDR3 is TGTGCCAGCAGCTTTAGGGAAGGGGGTCAGCCCCAGCATTTT. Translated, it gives CASSFREGGQPQHF.

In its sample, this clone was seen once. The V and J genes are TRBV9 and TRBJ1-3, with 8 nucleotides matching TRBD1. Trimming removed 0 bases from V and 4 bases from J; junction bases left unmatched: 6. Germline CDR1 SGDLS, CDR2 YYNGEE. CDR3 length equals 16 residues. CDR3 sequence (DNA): TGTGCCAGCAGCGTAGGCCAGGGGGCGTTCGGAAACACCATATATTTT. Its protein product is CASSVGQGAFGNTIYF.

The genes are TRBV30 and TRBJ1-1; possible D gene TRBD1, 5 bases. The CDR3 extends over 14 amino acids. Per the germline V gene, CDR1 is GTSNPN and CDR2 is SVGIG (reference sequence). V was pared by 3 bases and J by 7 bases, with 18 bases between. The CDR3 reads CAWRLLEGRGEAFF. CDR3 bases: TGTGCCTGGAGGTTGTTGGAGGGGCGAGGTGAAGCTTTCTTT.

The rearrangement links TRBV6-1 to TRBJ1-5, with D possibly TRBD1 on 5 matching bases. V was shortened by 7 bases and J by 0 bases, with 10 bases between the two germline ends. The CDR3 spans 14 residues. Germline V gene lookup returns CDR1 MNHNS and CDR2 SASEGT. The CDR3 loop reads CASTRQYSNQPQHF. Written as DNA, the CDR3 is TGTGCCAGCACTCGACAGTATAGCAATCAGCCCCAGCATTTT.

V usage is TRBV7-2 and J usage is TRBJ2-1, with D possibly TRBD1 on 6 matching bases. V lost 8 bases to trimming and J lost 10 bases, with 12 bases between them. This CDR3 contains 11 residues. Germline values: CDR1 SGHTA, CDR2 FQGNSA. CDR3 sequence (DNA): TGTGCCAGCCAGGGGACGGGGGAGCAGTTCTTC. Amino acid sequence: CASQGTGEQFF.

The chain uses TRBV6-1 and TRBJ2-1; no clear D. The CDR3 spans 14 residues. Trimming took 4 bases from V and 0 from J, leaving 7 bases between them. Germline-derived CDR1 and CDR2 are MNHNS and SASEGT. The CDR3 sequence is CASSVKSSYNEQFF. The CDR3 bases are TGTGCCAGCAGTGTGAAGAGCTCCTACAATGAGCAGTTCTTC.

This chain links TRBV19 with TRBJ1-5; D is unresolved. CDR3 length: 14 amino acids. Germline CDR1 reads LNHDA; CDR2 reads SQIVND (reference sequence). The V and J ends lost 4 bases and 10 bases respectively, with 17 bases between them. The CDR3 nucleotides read TGTGCCAGTAGTACTTGGCAGCTAGTTAGTCCCCAGCATTTT. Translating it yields CASSTWQLVSPQHF. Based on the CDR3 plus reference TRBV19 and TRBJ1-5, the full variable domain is DGGITQSPKYLFRKEGQNVTLSCEQNLNHDAMYWYRQDPGQGLRLIYYSQIVNDFQKGDIAEGYSVSREKKESFPLTVTSAQKNPTAFYLCASSTWQLVSPQHFGDGTRLSIL.

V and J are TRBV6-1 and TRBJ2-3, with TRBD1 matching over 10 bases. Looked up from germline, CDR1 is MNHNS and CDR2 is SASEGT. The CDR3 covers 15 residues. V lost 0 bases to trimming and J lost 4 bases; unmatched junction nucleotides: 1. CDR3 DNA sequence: TGTGCCAGCAGTGAAGCCGGGACAGGGGCAGATACGCAGTATTTT. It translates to CASSEAGTGADTQYF.

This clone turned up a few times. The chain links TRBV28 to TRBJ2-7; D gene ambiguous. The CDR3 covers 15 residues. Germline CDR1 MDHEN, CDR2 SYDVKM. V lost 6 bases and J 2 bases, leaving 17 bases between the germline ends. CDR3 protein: CASRLAFSDPYEQYF. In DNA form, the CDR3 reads TGTGCCAGCAGATTAGCATTCAGCGATCCCTACGAGCAGTACTTC.

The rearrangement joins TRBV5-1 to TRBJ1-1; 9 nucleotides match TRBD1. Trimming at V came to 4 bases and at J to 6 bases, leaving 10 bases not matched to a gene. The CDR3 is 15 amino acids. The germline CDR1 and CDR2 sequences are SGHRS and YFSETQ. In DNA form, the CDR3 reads TGCGCCAGCAGCAGAATGGGACAGGGTGACGCTGAAGCTTTCTTT. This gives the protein CASSRMGQGDAEAFF.

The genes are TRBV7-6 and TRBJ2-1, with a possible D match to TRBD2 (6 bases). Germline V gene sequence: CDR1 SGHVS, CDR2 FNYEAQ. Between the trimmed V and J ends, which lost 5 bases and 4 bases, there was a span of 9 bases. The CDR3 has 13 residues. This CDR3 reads CASSQAGYNEQFF. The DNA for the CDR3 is TGTGCCAGCAGCCAGGCGGGATACAATGAGCAGTTCTTC.

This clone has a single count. The CDR3 reads CASSPARVLGSANPQETQYF. CDR3 in DNA: TGCGCCAGCAGCCCCGCAAGGGTACTGGGCAGTGCGAACCCCCAAGAGACCCAGTACTTC. The chain recombines TRBV4-1 with TRBJ2-5, with D uncertain. The germline V gene has CDR1 MGHRA and CDR2 YSYEKL. V was clipped by 4 bases and J by 1 base, with 28 bases between them. The CDR3 length is 20 residues.

CDR3 coding DNA: TGTGCCAGCAGTGAAAGCCGGGACTGGGTTAGAGAGCAGTACTTC. This sequence encodes CASSESRDWVREQYF. This rearrangement joins TRBV2 to TRBJ2-7; a weak D match, TRBD2 (6 bases). V lost 2 bases, J lost 7 bases, and 18 bases lay in between. Germline-derived CDR1 and CDR2 are SNHLY and FYNNEI. The CDR3 is 15 residues long.

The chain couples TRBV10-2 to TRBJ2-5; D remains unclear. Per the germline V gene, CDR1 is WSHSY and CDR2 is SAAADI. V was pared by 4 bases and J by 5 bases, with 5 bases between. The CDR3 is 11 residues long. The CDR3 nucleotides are TGCGCCAGCAGTGGGCACGAGACCCAGTACTTC. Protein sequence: CASSGHETQYF.